This passage covers 8 T cell receptor beta chains from one sample sequenced in a study of shared clonotypes between healthy human individuals (TCRdb year 2020). The library was generated by the immunoSEQ multiplex PCR assay. This is the immuneACCESS table as TCRdb keeps it, with only in-frame sequences that have V and J called. A part of the clones is gone; compared with another copy, unresolved V genes explain less than half, and the rest is unexplained. Here the sample has about a million clones; 77% occur a single time. 0.89% of the sample belongs to the ten largest clones. Sequencing used memory CD4+ T cells from PBMCs. The cell subset or site label corresponds to: CD45RA-negative fraction. Receptors originate from a man younger than 35 in good health. Some clones in this sample may be carry-over from other donors' samples.

This sequence joins TRBV10-3 and TRBJ2-3; either TRBD1 or TRBD2 may supply D (5 bases each). Germline V lookup: CDR1 ENHRY, CDR2 SYGVKD. Trimming pared 0 bases from V and 3 bases from J, leaving 10 bases between. The length of the CDR3 is 15 residues. The CDR3 DNA reads as TGTGCCATCAGTGAGTCGAATTGGGGGACAGATACGCAGTATTTT. It is translated as CAISESNWGTDTQYF.

The gene calls are TRBV7-3 and TRBJ2-1, with 7 bases fitting TRBD1. Germline-derived CDR1 and CDR2 are SGHTA and FQGTGA. Unmatched junction bases numbered 3, after V lost 5 bases and J lost 8 bases. The CDR3 is 12 amino acids. The CDR3 DNA reads TGTGCCAGCAGCGGAACAGGGGATGAGCAGTTCTTC. As protein: CASSGTGDEQFF.

V gene TRBV7-9 combines with J gene TRBJ1-1; 7 bases agree with TRBD1. The germline V gene has CDR1 SEHNR and CDR2 FQNEAQ (reference sequence). The V segment lost 7 bases and the J segment 0 bases; nucleotides outside the gene matches: 8. The CDR3 runs to 15 residues. The CDR3 here is CASTPPGGVNTEAFF. The CDR3 DNA follows: TGTGCCAGCACCCCTCCAGGGGGGGTGAACACTGAAGCTTTCTTT.

The J gene is TRBJ2-1, the V gene TRBV25-1; perhaps D is TRBD1 or TRBD2 (5 bases each). The V and J ends lost 1 base and 12 bases respectively, with 13 bases between them. This CDR3 is 13 amino acids long. CDR1 MGHDK and CDR2 SYGVNS come from the germline V gene. The CDR3 loop reads CASSEWDLGLQFF. The CDR3 nucleotides read TGTGCCAGCAGTGAATGGGACCTAGGACTGCAGTTCTTC. The full variable domain, its missing parts supplied by reference TRBV25-1 and TRBJ2-1, is EADIYQTPRYLVIGTGKKITLECSQTMGHDKMYWYQQDPGMELHLIHYSYGVNSTEKGDLSSESTVSRIRTEHFPLTLESARPSHTSQYLCASSEWDLGLQFFGPGTRLTVL.

V usage is TRBV30 and J usage is TRBJ1-4; a weak D match, TRBD1 (5 bases). The CDR3 loop spans 14 amino acids. V was trimmed by 2 bases and J by 7 bases, leaving 14 bases between them. The germline CDR1 and CDR2 sequences are GTSNPN and SVGIG (reference sequence). The CDR3 sequence is CAWSFGGDVEKLFF. Here the CDR3 DNA reads TGTGCCTGGAGTTTCGGGGGGGATGTTGAAAAACTGTTTTTT.

Remarks on this clone: This clone may be a read error of a much larger clone one base away. The sample holds other DNA sequences that translate to the same CDR3. The chain uses TRBV28 and TRBJ2-3; the D is unclear. The CDR3 extends over 11 amino acids. Trimming cost V 3 bases and J 4 bases, with 2 bases left between them. The germline CDR1 and CDR2 sequences are MDHEN and SYDVKM. In nucleotides, the CDR3 is TGTGCCAGCAGTTTGGCAGATACGCAGTATTTT. Translation gives CASSLADTQYF.

The chain has TRBV11-1 and TRBJ1-1; no definite D call. CDR3 length equals 16 residues. With 0 bases removed from V and 1 base from J, the gap between germline ends came to 12 bases. Germline V CDR1 and CDR2: SGHAT, FQDESV (reference sequence). The CDR3 DNA follows: TGTGCCAGCAGCTTAGCCGGGTTAGAAGCGAACACTGAAGCTTTCTTT. Its protein product is CASSLAGLEANTEAFF. Together with reference TRBV11-1 and TRBJ1-1, the CDR3 gives the full variable domain: EAEVAQSPRYKITEKSQAVAFWCDPISGHATLYWYRQILGQGPELLVQFQDESVVDDSQLPKDRFSAERLKGVDSTLKIQPAELGDSAMYLCASSLAGLEANTEAFFGQGTRLTVV.

The rearrangement links TRBV28 to TRBJ1-2, with no clear D. Germline assignment: CDR1 MDHEN and CDR2 SYDVKM. Trimming pared 5 bases from V and 2 bases from J, leaving 18 bases between. The CDR3 runs 16 residues. The CDR3 loop reads CASSTTSATKNYGYTF. DNA for the CDR3: TGTGCCAGCAGTACTACGTCCGCAACGAAAAACTATGGCTACACCTTC.